The present T cell receptor beta chain was sequenced within a study of control samples from healthy donors and cancer patients (dated by TCRdb to 2019 to 2021). Concerning this clone itself: Its binding antigen is unknown. Base quality data are lacking; no much larger clone is found one base away.

Via the germline V gene, CDR1 is LGHNT and CDR2 FRNRAP. V gives up 3 bases and J gives up 0 bases, and the segment between their germline ends measures 9 bases. Its CDR3 holds 15 amino acids, cysteine through phenylalanine. Just CDR3 DNA is preserved here, 45 bases in frame from base 1. The library was prepared using the immunoSEQ multiplex PCR assay. TCRdb mirrors the immuneACCESS table, restricted to in-frame sequences. Some clones are absent from its copies; in checked studies, under half trace to an unresolved V gene, and the reason for the others is unknown. Across this sample there are 90,000 to 100,000 clones, with approximately 82% seen only once. Jointly, the top ten make up 1.5% to 2% of the sample.

This clonotype was obtained from a man in his sixties in good health. Sequenced material: blood. The chain couples TRBV12-5 to TRBJ1-5, and the D gene may be TRBD1, 6 bases matching. The sequence in DNA is TGTGCTAGTGGTTTCCCGGACAGTAGCAATCAGCCCCAGCATTTT. This encodes CASGFPDSSNQPQHF.